This passage covers 27 T cell receptor beta chains from one sample sequenced in a study of blood T cell repertoires in COVID-19. The repertoire was sequenced with immunoSEQ multiplex PCR; TCRdb's copy has only in-frame clones and lacks some. Of around 80,000 clones listed, about four fifths are singletons. Sequencing input: peripheral blood. The receptors come from a human donor in a cohort sampled during active COVID-19.

The chain uses TRBV19 and TRBJ2-2; TRBD1 agrees at 7 bases. Germline assignment: CDR1 LNHDA and CDR2 SQIVND (reference sequence). Trimming at V came to 7 bases and at J to 0 bases, leaving 5 bases not matched to a gene. The CDR3 has 15 residues. This chain's CDR3 is CASTRQGPNTGELFF. The DNA of the CDR3 is TGTGCCAGTACCCGACAGGGACCGAACACCGGGGAGCTGTTTTTT.

This sequence joins TRBV28 and TRBJ1-4; 9 bases are shared with TRBD1. The CDR3 totals 16 residues. V was pared by 6 bases and J by 8 bases, with 13 bases of the junction left unmatched. Germline loops: CDR1 MDHEN, CDR2 SYDVKM. This CDR3 is CASSPTGQGLGEKLFF. DNA of the CDR3: TGTGCCAGCAGCCCAACCGGACAGGGGCTAGGCGAAAAACTGTTTTTT.

The chain links TRBV27 to TRBJ1-1; 10 bases line up with TRBD1. The germline gives CDR1 MNHEY, CDR2 SMNVEV (reference sequence). The CDR3 runs to 15 residues. V shed 2 bases and J 10 bases; nucleotides not matched to a gene: 10. The CDR3 DNA sequence: TGTGCCAGCAGTTTAAGCGCGGGACAGGGGTTCCGAGCTTTCTTT. The encoded protein is CASSLSAGQGFRAFF.

V and J are TRBV6-5 and TRBJ2-1, with 8 bases fitting TRBD1. This CDR3 spans 15 amino acids. Germline CDR1 and CDR2: MNHEY and SVGAGI. Losses at the gene ends were 4 bases for V and 7 bases for J; bases not matched to a gene: 9. In DNA, the CDR3 is TGTGCCAGCAGTTCACCGAGGACAGGGAGGAATGAGCAGTTCTTC. Translation gives CASSSPRTGRNEQFF.

This chain's CDR3 is CASSLGLAGGPHTDTQYF. The CDR3 DNA is TGCGCCAGCAGCTTGGGGCTAGCGGGAGGGCCCCACACAGATACGCAGTATTTT. The gene calls are TRBV5-1 and TRBJ2-3; 12 bases align to TRBD2. Germline CDR1 is SGHRS and CDR2 is YFSETQ. V dropped 0 bases and J dropped 2; count of bases not matched to a gene: 7. The CDR3 is 18 amino acids. The whole variable domain, remainder taken from reference TRBV5-1 and TRBJ2-3, is KAGVTQTPRYLIKTRGQQVTLSCSPISGHRSVSWYQQTPGQGLQFLFEYFSETQRNKGNFPGRFSGRQFSNSRSEMNVSTLELGDSALYLCASSLGLAGGPHTDTQYFGPGTRLTVL.

The rearrangement uses TRBV18 and TRBJ2-5; 8 bases map to TRBD2. The CDR3 is 14 amino acids. The J segment lost 3 bases and the V segment lost 0 bases, leaving 0 bases of the junction unmatched. Germline V gene sequence: CDR1 KGHSH, CDR2 LQKENI. CDR3: CASSPPGREETQYF. As DNA, the CDR3 is TGTGCCAGCTCACCACCCGGGAGGGAAGAGACCCAGTACTTC.

This clone was seen more than once but under ten times. The V and J genes are TRBV5-4 and TRBJ1-6, with D maybe TRBD1 (5 bases). The CDR3 loop spans 15 amino acids. V shed 4 bases and J shed 6 bases, with 14 bases lying between them. Germline V CDR1 and CDR2: SGHNT, YYREEE (reference sequence). The CDR3 loop reads CASSHRTPANSPLHF. In nucleotides, the CDR3 is TGTGCCAGCAGCCACAGGACCCCGGCTAATTCACCCCTCCACTTT.

The V gene is TRBV20-1, the J gene TRBJ2-3; D may be TRBD1 (6 bases). CDR3 length equals 14 residues. The germline V gene encodes CDR1 DFQATT and CDR2 SNEGSKA (reference sequence). Trimming removed 3 bases at V and 2 bases at J, with 12 bases between. CDR3 in amino acids: CSASGQGFTDTQYF. CDR3 coding DNA: TGCAGTGCTAGTGGGCAGGGGTTCACAGATACGCAGTATTTT.

In this sample, this clone turned up once. The chain joins TRBV4-1 to TRBJ2-1, with 10 bases matching TRBD1. Germline loops: CDR1 MGHRA, CDR2 YSYEKL. V shed 3 bases and J 6 bases; nucleotides not matched to a gene: 11. The CDR3 consists of 17 residues. The CDR3 DNA follows: TGCGCCAGCAGCCAGAAGCCCCCCGGGGACAGGGGCAATGAGCAGTTCTTC. As protein: CASSQKPPGDRGNEQFF.

The genes are TRBV5-4 and TRBJ2-7; 9 bases are shared with TRBD1. V lost 4 bases and J lost 2; bases outside the gene matches: 10. The CDR3 spans 16 residues. Germline CDR1 and CDR2: SGHNT and YYREEE (reference sequence). Here the CDR3 DNA reads TGTGCCAGCAGCCGTACAGGGGGCGTTGGGGCCTACGAGCAGTACTTC. Residues: CASSRTGGVGAYEQYF. Looking up the rest from reference TRBV5-4 and TRBJ2-7 gives the full variable domain: ETGVTQSPTHLIKTRGQQVTLRCSSQSGHNTVSWYQQALGQGPQFIFQYYREEENGRGNFPPRFSGLQFPNYSSELNVNALELDDSALYLCASSRTGGVGAYEQYFGPGTRLTVT.

This sequence joins TRBV13 and TRBJ2-3; D might be TRBD1 (5 bases). The CDR3 spans 13 residues. CDR1 and CDR2 from the germline V gene are PRHDT and FYEKMQ (reference sequence). V was shortened by 5 bases and J by 2 bases, with 8 bases between the two germline ends. CDR3 region: CASSMTVTDTQYF. Here the CDR3 DNA reads TGTGCCAGCAGCATGACAGTCACAGATACGCAGTATTTT.

J is TRBJ1-6 and V is TRBV28; a weak D match, TRBD1 (6 bases). Germline lookup yields CDR1 MDHEN and CDR2 SYDVKM. CDR3 length equals 12 residues. V was cut by 11 bases and J by 7 bases, with 12 bases left in between. The CDR3 region has the DNA TGTGCCGGCCGAAGGGGGAATTCACCCCTCCACTTT. Its translation: CAGRRGNSPLHF.

The chain has TRBV6-5 and TRBJ2-1, with D possibly TRBD2 on 6 matching bases. This CDR3 region has 14 residues. V was trimmed by 6 bases and J by 3 bases, leaving 12 bases between them. Germline assignment: CDR1 MNHEY and CDR2 SVGAGI. The CDR3 region is CASRDYPVYNEQFF. The CDR3 DNA reads as TGTGCCAGCAGGGACTACCCGGTCTACAATGAGCAGTTCTTC.

A few counts support this clone. J is TRBJ1-2 and V is TRBV28; no definite D call. Germline-derived CDR1 and CDR2 are MDHEN and SYDVKM. Deletions cut 6 bases from V and 4 bases from J, with 12 bases between. The CDR3 has 13 amino acids. For the CDR3, the DNA is TGTGCCAGCAGAGGCGGAGGACCCTATGGCTACACCTTC. Translation gives CASRGGGPYGYTF.

This rearrangement joins TRBV13 to TRBJ2-5, with 7 bases that match TRBD2. The CDR3 is 15 residues long. V was clipped by 5 bases and J by 4 bases; unmatched bases: 10. CDR1 is PRHDT, CDR2 FYEKMQ, per germline (reference sequence). The CDR3 is CASSPSVWGGETQYF. The CDR3 nucleotides read TGTGCCAGCAGCCCCAGCGTCTGGGGGGGAGAGACCCAGTACTTC.

The DNA for the CDR3 is TGTGCCAGCAGTTTATTAGGGGGTAACTCCTACGAGCAGTACTTC. Amino acids: CASSLLGGNSYEQYF. The rearrangement links TRBV27 to TRBJ2-7, with D possibly matching TRBD1 (6 bases). This CDR3 has 15 residues. Germline V gene sequence: CDR1 MNHEY, CDR2 SMNVEV (reference sequence). V was clipped by 1 base and J by 0 bases, with 10 bases between them.

The V gene is TRBV30, the J gene TRBJ1-4; 8 bases map to TRBD1. Germline CDR1 is GTSNPN and CDR2 is SVGIG (reference sequence). There are 13 residues in the CDR3. Unmatched junction bases numbered 5, after V lost 4 bases and J lost 7 bases. CDR3 bases: TGTGCCTGGACGACAGGGGCTGGTGAAAAACTGTTTTTT. Translating gives CAWTTGAGEKLFF.

The chain couples TRBV28 to TRBJ1-5, with D tentatively TRBD1 (5 bases). Germline lookup yields CDR1 MDHEN and CDR2 SYDVKM. The CDR3 has 15 amino acids. V was clipped by 4 bases and J by 5 bases, with 15 bases between them. CDR3 residues: CASSSPAGGDQPQHF. CDR3 sequence (DNA): TGTGCCAGCAGTTCTCCGGCGGGAGGGGATCAGCCCCAGCATTTT.

The chain uses TRBV9 and TRBJ2-3; a weak D match, TRBD1 (6 bases). Trimming stripped 4 bases from V and 0 bases from J, with 9 bases between. The V gene's germline CDR1 is SGDLS and CDR2 YYNGEE. The CDR3 has 14 residues. This CDR3 is CASSQGGSTDTQYF. CDR3 coding DNA: TGTGCCAGCAGCCAAGGGGGTAGCACAGATACGCAGTATTTT.

The V call is TRBV28, the J call TRBJ1-5, with D maybe TRBD1 (5 bases). Germline lookup yields CDR1 MDHEN and CDR2 SYDVKM. Trimming took off 7 bases at V and 6 bases at J, with 10 bases between the two ends. The length of the CDR3 is 12 residues. This CDR3 is CASTSGGQPQHF. CDR3 nucleotide sequence: TGTGCCAGCACCTCCGGGGGTCAGCCCCAGCATTTT.

A few counts support this clone. J is TRBJ2-7 and V is TRBV5-1; 7 positions match TRBD1. With 0 bases clipped from V and 0 bases from J, the junction kept 0 bases outside the gene matches. This CDR3 spans 14 amino acids. From germline, CDR1 is SGHRS and CDR2 YFSETQ. CDR3 in amino acids: CASSLGDSSYEQYF. The CDR3 DNA reads as TGCGCCAGCAGCTTGGGGGACAGCTCCTACGAGCAGTACTTC. The variable domain in full, with the rest retrieved from reference TRBV5-1 and TRBJ2-7, is KAGVTQTPRYLIKTRGQQVTLSCSPISGHRSVSWYQQTPGQGLQFLFEYFSETQRNKGNFPGRFSGRQFSNSRSEMNVSTLELGDSALYLCASSLGDSSYEQYFGPGTRLTVT.

The rearrangement joins TRBV18 to TRBJ1-1, with D unclear. The germline gives CDR1 KGHSH, CDR2 LQKENI. V gave up 2 bases and J gave up 6 bases, with 13 bases separating them. The CDR3 totals 14 residues. Here the CDR3 DNA reads TGTGCCAGCTCACCAGTTCCAGGAGGCGCTGAAGCTTTCTTT. Translation gives CASSPVPGGAEAFF.

The chain links TRBV7-9 to TRBJ2-5; D is unclear. Trimming took 3 bases from V and 5 from J, leaving 4 bases between them. Germline CDR1 reads SEHNR; CDR2 reads FQNEAQ (reference sequence). This CDR3 contains 11 residues. CDR3 nucleotides: TGTGCCAGCAGCTTCAGGGAGACCCAGTACTTC. It specifies CASSFRETQYF.

The chain has TRBV5-1 and TRBJ2-7, with D possibly matching TRBD2 (6 bases). CDR3 length: 15 residues. Germline lookup yields CDR1 SGHRS and CDR2 YFSETQ. Trimming stripped 0 bases from V and 2 bases from J, with 12 bases between. The CDR3 bases are TGCGCCAGCAGCTTGGCCGCGGGGAACACCTACGAGCAGTACTTC. Translated, it gives CASSLAAGNTYEQYF.

This rearrangement joins TRBV28 to TRBJ2-7; 8 nucleotides match TRBD1. Germline-derived CDR1 and CDR2 are MDHEN and SYDVKM. The trim removed 7 bases at V and 5 bases at J, leaving 10 bases unmatched. CDR3 length equals 14 residues. CDR3: CASTLRQGRDEQYF. The CDR3 nucleotides are TGTGCCAGCACCCTGAGACAGGGGCGGGACGAGCAGTACTTC.

The chain uses TRBV5-1 and TRBJ1-2; 10 nucleotides align to TRBD1. J was trimmed by 5 bases and V by 4 bases; bases with no gene match: 8. Germline values: CDR1 SGHRS, CDR2 YFSETQ. The CDR3 has 15 amino acids. The CDR3 region is CASSPDRGGRYGYTF. DNA for the CDR3: TGCGCCAGCAGCCCGGACAGGGGGGGAAGGTATGGCTACACCTTC.

The chain links TRBV6-5 to TRBJ2-3, with TRBD1 matching over 11 bases. Germline V gene lookup returns CDR1 MNHEY and CDR2 SVGAGI. The length of the CDR3 is 15 residues. V was pared by 6 bases and J by 3 bases, with 5 bases of the junction left unmatched. The DNA of the CDR3 is TGTGCCAGCAGAGGGACAGGGGGGTGGACAGATACGCAGTATTTT. It encodes CASRGTGGWTDTQYF.